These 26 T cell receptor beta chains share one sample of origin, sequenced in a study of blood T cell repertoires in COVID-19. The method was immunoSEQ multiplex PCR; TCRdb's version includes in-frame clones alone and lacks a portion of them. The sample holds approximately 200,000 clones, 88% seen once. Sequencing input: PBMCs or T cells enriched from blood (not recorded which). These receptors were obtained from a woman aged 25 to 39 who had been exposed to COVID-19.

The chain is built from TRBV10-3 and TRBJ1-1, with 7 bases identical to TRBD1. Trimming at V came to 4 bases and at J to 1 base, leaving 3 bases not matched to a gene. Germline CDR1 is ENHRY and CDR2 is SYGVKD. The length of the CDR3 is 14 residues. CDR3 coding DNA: TGTGCCATCAGTGCAGGACAGGAGAACACTGAAGCTTTCTTT. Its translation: CAISAGQENTEAFF.

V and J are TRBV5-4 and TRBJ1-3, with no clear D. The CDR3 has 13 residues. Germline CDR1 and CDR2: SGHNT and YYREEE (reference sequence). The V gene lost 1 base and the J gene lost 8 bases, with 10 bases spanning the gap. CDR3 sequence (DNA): TGTGCCAGCAGCTTGATGGGAGCGGACACCATATATTTT. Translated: CASSLMGADTIYF.

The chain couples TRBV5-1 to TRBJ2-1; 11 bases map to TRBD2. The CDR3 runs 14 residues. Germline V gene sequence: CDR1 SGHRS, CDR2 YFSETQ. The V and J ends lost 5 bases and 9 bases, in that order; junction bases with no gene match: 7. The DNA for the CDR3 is TGCGCCAGCAGTTATCAGACTAGCGGGGTTGAGCAGTTCTTC. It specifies CASSYQTSGVEQFF.

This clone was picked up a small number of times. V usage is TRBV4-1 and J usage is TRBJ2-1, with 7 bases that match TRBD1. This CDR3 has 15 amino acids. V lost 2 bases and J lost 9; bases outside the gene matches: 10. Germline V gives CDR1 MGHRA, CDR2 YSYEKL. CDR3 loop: CASSQLGQARGEQFF. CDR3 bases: TGCGCCAGCAGCCAACTAGGACAGGCGAGGGGTGAGCAGTTCTTC.

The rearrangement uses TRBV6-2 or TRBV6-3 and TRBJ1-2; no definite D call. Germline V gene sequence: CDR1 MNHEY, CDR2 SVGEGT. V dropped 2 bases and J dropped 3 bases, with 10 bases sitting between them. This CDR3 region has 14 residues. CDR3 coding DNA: TGTGCCAGCAGTTACGCAGGAGGCGACTATGGCTACACCTTC. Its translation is CASSYAGGDYGYTF.

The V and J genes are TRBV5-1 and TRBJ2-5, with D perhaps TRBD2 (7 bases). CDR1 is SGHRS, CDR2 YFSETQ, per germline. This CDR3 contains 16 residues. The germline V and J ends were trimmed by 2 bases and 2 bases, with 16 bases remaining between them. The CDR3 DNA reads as TGCGCCAGCAGCTTCCCCGGAGGGGGGGTTCAAGAGACCCAGTACTTC. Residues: CASSFPGGGVQETQYF. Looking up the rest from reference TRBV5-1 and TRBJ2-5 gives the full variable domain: KAGVTQTPRYLIKTRGQQVTLSCSPISGHRSVSWYQQTPGQGLQFLFEYFSETQRNKGNFPGRFSGRQFSNSRSEMNVSTLELGDSALYLCASSFPGGGVQETQYFGPGTRLLVL.

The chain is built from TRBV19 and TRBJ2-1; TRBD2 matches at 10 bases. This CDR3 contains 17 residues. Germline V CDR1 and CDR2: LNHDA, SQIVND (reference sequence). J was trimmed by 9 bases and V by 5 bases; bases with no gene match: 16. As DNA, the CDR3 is TGTGCCAGTAGTCTGCCTCGGGCTAGCGGGAGAATAGTTGAGCAGTTCTTC. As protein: CASSLPRASGRIVEQFF.

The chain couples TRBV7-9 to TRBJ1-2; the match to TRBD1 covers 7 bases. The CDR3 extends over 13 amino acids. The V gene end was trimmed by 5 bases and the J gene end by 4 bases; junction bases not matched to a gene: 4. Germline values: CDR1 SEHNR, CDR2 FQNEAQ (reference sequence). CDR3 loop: CASSHGTAYGYTF. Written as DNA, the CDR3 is TGTGCCAGCAGCCACGGGACAGCCTATGGCTACACCTTC.

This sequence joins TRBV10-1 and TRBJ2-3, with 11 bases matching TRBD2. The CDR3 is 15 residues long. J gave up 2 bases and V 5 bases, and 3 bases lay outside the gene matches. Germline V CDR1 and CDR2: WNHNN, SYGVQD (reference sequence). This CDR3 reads CASSTTSGTTDTQYF. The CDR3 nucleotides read TGCGCCAGCAGTACGACTAGCGGGACCACAGATACGCAGTATTTT.

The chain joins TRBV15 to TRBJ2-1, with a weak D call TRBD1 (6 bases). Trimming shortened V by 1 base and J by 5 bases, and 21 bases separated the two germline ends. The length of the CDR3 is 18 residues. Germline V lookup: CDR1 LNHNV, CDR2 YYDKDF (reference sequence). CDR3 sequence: CATSRGLSQGLLNNEQFF. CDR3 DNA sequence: TGTGCCACCAGCAGAGGTCTTTCCCAGGGGCTCCTCAACAATGAGCAGTTCTTC.

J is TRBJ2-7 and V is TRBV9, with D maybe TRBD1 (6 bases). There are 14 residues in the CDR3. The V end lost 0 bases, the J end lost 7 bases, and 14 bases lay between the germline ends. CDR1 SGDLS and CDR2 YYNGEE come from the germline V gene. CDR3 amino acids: CASSVVPQGKEQYF. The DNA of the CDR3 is TGTGCCAGCAGCGTAGTTCCACAGGGTAAGGAGCAGTACTTC.

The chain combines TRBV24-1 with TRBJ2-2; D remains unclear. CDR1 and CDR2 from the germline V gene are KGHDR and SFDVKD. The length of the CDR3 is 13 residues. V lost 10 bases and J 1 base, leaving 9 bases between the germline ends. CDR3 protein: CATSRLNTGELFF. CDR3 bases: TGTGCCACAAGTCGGTTGAACACCGGGGAGCTGTTTTTT.

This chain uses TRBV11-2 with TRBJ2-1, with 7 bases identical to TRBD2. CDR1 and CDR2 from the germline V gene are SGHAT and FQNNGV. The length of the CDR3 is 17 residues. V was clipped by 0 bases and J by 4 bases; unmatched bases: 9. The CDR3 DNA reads TGTGCCAGCAGCTTAGATATAGCGGGCCTTTTTTACAATGAGCAGTTCTTC. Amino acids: CASSLDIAGLFYNEQFF.

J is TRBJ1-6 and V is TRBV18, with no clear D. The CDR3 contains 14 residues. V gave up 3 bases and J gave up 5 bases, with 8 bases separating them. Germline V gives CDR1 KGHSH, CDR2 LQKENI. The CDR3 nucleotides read TGTGCCAGCTCACCGTCAAGAGATAATTCACCCCTCCACTTT. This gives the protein CASSPSRDNSPLHF.

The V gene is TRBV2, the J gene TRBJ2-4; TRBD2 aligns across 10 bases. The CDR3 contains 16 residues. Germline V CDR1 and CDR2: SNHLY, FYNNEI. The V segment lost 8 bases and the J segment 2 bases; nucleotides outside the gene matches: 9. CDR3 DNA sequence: TGTGCCAGCGCGGGTAGGACTAGCGGCCCCAAAAACATTCAGTACTTC. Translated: CASAGRTSGPKNIQYF. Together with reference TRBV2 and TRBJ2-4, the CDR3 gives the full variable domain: EPEVTQTPSHQVTQMGQEVILRCVPISNHLYFYWYRQILGQKVEFLVSFYNNEISEKSEIFDDQFSVERPDGSNFTLKIRSTKLEDSAMYFCASAGRTSGPKNIQYFGAGTRLSVL.

The CDR3 loop reads CASSLGQEPNSPLHF. The CDR3 DNA reads as TGTGCCAGCAGCTTGGGGCAGGAACCTAATTCACCCCTCCACTTT. J is TRBJ1-6 and V is TRBV5-4; no definite D call. The CDR3 spans 15 residues. CDR1 and CDR2 from the germline V gene are SGHNT and YYREEE (reference sequence). Deletions cut 0 bases from V and 6 bases from J, with 10 bases between.

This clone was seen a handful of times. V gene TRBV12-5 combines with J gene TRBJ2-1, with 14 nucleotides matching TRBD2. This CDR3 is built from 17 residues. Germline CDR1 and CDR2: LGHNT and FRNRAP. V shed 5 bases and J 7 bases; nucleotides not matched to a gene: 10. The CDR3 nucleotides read TGTGCTAGTGGTCCCGGCCTGGGACTAGCGGGAGTGAATGAGCAGTTCTTC. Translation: CASGPGLGLAGVNEQFF.

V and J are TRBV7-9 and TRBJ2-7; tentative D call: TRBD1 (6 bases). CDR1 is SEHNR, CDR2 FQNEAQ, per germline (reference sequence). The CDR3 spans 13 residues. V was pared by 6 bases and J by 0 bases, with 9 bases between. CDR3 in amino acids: CASSSRGSYEQYF. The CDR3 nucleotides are TGTGCCAGCAGTTCCAGGGGCTCCTACGAGCAGTACTTC.

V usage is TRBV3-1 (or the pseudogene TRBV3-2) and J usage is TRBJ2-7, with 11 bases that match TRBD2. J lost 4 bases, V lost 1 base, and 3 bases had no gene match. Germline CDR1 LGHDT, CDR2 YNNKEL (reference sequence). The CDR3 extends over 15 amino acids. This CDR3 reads CASSQGLAGSYEQYF. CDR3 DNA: TGTGCCAGCAGCCAAGGACTAGCGGGAAGTTACGAGCAGTACTTC.

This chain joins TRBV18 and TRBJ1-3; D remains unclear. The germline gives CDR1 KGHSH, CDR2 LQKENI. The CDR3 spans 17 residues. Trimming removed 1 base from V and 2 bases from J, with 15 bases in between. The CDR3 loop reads CASSPQAGILTGNTIYF. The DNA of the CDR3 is TGTGCCAGCTCACCACAGGCGGGGATACTTACTGGAAACACCATATATTTT.

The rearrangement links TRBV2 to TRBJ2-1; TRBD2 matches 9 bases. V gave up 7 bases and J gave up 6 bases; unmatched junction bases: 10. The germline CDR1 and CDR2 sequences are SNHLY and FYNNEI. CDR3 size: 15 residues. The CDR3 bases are TGTGCCAGCACAATGCGGGAGGGCCCTGTCAATGAGCAGTTCTTC. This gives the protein CASTMREGPVNEQFF.

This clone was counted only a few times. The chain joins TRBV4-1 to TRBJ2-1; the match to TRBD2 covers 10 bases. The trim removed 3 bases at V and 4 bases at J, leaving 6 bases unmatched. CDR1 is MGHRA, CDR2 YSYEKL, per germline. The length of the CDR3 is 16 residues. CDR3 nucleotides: TGCGCCAGCAGCCACCAAGCGGGAGGGCCGTACAATGAGCAGTTCTTC. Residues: CASSHQAGGPYNEQFF.

The CDR3 DNA reads as TGTGCCAGTACCCCTTTAAAGCATAGCAATCAGCCCCAGCATTTT. Translation: CASTPLKHSNQPQHF. The chain carries TRBV19 and TRBJ1-5; D not certain. The CDR3 loop spans 15 amino acids. Trimming cost V 7 bases and J 0 bases, with 13 bases left between them. Germline loops: CDR1 LNHDA, CDR2 SQIVND (reference sequence). The complete variable domain, with remaining parts taken from reference TRBV19 and TRBJ1-5, reads DGGITQSPKYLFRKEGQNVTLSCEQNLNHDAMYWYRQDPGQGLRLIYYSQIVNDFQKGDIAEGYSVSREKKESFPLTVTSAQKNPTAFYLCASTPLKHSNQPQHFGDGTRLSIL.

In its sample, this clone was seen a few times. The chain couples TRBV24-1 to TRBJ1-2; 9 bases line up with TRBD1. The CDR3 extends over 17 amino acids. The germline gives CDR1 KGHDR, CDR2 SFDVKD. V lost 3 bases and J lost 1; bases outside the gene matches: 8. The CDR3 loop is CATSDDGPGQGNYGYTF. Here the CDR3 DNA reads TGTGCCACCAGTGATGACGGTCCGGGACAGGGTAACTATGGCTACACCTTC.

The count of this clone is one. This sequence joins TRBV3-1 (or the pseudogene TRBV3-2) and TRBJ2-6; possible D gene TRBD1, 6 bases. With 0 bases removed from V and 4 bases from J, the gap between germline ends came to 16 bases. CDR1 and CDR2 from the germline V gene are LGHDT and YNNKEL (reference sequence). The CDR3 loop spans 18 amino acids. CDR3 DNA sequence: TGTGCCAGCAGCCAAGATCTTTTTCAGGGGACGGGGGCCAACGTCCTGACTTTC. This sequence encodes CASSQDLFQGTGANVLTF.

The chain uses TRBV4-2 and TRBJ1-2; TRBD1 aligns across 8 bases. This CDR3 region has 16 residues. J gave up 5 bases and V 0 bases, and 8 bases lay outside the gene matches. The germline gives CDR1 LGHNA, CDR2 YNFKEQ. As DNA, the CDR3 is TGTGCCAGCAGCCAAGAAGGCACAGGGGGTAGATATGGCTACACCTTC. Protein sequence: CASSQEGTGGRYGYTF.